This T cell receptor beta chain was captured in a study of CD8 T cells in Susac syndrome. Whole-study context: Patients with Susac syndrome were therapy-naive, on corticosteroids, or on intravenous immunoglobulin alone at blood draw. Broader study findings: CD4+ T cell repertoires in Susac syndrome lacked clonal expansion.

The length of the CDR3 is 13 residues. V was cut by 5 bases and J by 3 bases, with 11 bases left in between. On this clonotype: Its antigen is still unknown.

The RNA, about 0.5 to 1 ug, was put through reverse transcription using random hexamers. Each CDR3 protein is one row after TCRdb ran MiXCR on the immunoSEQ multiplex PCR reads. The sample lists over 150,000 distinct CDR3 sequences; 90% to 97% were seen once. This clonotype was obtained from a human donor with Susac syndrome. The rearrangement joins TRBV12-3 or TRBV12-4 to TRBJ2-7; D gene ambiguous. Sequenced material: CD4+ T cells from PBMCs. The CDR3 reads CASSTGPVYEQYF. The CDR3 DNA reads as TGTGCCAGCAGTACCGGCCCAGTCTACGAGCAGTACTTC.